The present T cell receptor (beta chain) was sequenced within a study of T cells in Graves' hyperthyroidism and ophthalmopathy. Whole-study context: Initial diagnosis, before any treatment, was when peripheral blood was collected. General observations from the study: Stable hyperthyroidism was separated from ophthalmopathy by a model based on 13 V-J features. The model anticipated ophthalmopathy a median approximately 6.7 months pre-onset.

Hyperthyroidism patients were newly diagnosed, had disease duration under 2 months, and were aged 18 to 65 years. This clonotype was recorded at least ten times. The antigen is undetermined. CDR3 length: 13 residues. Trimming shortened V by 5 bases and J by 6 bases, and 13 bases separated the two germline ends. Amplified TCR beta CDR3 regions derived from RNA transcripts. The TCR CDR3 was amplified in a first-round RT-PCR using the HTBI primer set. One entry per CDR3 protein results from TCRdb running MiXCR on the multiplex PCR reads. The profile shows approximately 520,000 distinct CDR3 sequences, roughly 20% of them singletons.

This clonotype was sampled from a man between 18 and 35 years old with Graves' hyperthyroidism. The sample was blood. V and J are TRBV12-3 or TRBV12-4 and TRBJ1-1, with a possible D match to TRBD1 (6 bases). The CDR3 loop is CASSILEGAEAFF. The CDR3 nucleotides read TGTGCCAGCAGTATATTAGAGGGGGCTGAAGCTTTCTTT.